These T cell receptor beta chains were read from a single sample in a study of blood T cell repertoires in COVID-19. Only in-frame clones appear in the TCRdb table, and some are missing; sequencing was by immunoSEQ multiplex PCR. Among around 67,000 clones listed, 70% to 80% were seen once. The sample was peripheral blood. Receptor source: a woman between 65 and 79 years old with acute or convalescent COVID-19. Both conserved end residues are trimmed from each CDR3. Size values are once, few and many counts, or a class for expanded clones, and some rows have none.

size: -; length: 14; J: TRBJ2-5; V: TRBV10-3; CDR3: AISPATTGGRETQY
size: once; length: 12; J: TRBJ1-1; V: TRBV30; CDR3: AWRKAGGWSEAF
size: -; length: 13; J: TRBJ1-5; V: TRBV6-5; CDR3: ASSPTGTGNQPQH
size: once; length: 11; J: TRBJ2-7; V: TRBV25-1; CDR3: ASSKGLNYEQY
size: -; length: 12; J: TRBJ2-7; V: TRBV13; CDR3: ASSWGLATDEQY
size: -; length: 12; J: TRBJ1-6; V: TRBV29-1; CDR3: SIRQGAKNSPLH
size: -; length: 14; J: TRBJ2-1; V: TRBV28; CDR3: ASSAKAGVLYNEQF
size: -; length: 16; J: TRBJ2-1; V: TRBV27; CDR3: ASSRFIGGATSYNEQF
size: -; length: 12; J: TRBJ1-1; V: TRBV11-2; CDR3: ASSTTGTGSLAF
size: -; length: 14; J: TRBJ2-3; V: TRBV28; CDR3: ASSPRQLLSTDTQY
size: -; length: 13; J: TRBJ1-6; V: TRBV9; CDR3: ASSVETGSNSPLH
size: -; length: 13; J: TRBJ1-4; V: TRBV27; CDR3: ASQDRGGPNEKLF